Sequencing of this T cell receptor beta chain was carried out in a study of cytotoxic CD8 clonotypes in ibrutinib-treated CLL. Study-wide findings and caveats: In comparison with age-matched healthy donors, baseline clonality was higher and tracked circulating CD8+ T-cell counts. Sampling of sustained-remission and progressing patients occurred at differing times.

The junction had 5 bases not matched to a gene; V was cut back by 10 bases and J by 1 base. Germline V gene sequence: CDR1 SNHLY, CDR2 FYNNEI. The CDR3 sequence is 13 residues long. This clone was seen only once. Its antigen remains unidentified. Repertoires were generated with immunoSEQ multiplex PCR, while TCRdb's copy carries only in-frame clones and drops some. The repertoire holds under 300,000 clones, with approximately 76% as singletons. The gene calls are TRBV2 and TRBJ2-3; TRBD2 matches at 7 bases. The sequence was obtained from a human donor with chronic lymphocytic leukemia. Specimen: PBMCs, collected at disease progression, from a patient treated with ibrutinib. Here the CDR3 DNA reads TGTGCCACCCGCGGGGGAGGCACAGATACGCAGTATTTT. It encodes CATRGGGTDTQYF.